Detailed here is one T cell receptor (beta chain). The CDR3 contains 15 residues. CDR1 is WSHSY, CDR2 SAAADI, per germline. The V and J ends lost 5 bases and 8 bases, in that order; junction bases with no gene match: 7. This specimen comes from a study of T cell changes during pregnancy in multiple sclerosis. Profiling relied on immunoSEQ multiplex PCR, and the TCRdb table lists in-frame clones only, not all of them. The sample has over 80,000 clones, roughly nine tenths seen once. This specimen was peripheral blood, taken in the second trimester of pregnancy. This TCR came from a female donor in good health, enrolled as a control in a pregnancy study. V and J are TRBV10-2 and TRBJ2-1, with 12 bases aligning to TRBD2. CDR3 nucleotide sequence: TGCGCCAGCAGTTACCTAGCGGGAGGGTCCCATGAGCAGTTCTTC. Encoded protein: CASSYLAGGSHEQFF.